This T cell receptor (beta chain) was sequenced during a study of shared clonotypes between healthy human individuals. Libraries were prepared by immunoSEQ multiplex PCR; TCRdb keeps only in-frame clonotypes and omits some of them. The data hold roughly 2.2 million clones, with 85% to 95% observed a single time. Regarding this clone: What it recognizes is unknown.

Study-wide findings and caveats: Researchers found naive subsets generally carried larger estimated richness than memory subsets.

The sequenced material came from naive CD4+ T cells from PBMCs. Subset noted: CD45RA+ positively selected. The sequence was collected from a man aged 18 to 29 in good health. Some clones in this sample may be carry-over from other donors' samples.

CDR3 nucleotide sequence: TGCGCCAGCAGCTATGCTCCGACTCAGGGAGAAACCCTAGCCAAAAACATTCAGTACTTC. Translating gives CASSYAPTQGETLAKNIQYF. J is TRBJ2-4 and V is TRBV4-1; D tentatively reads TRBD1 or TRBD2 (5 bases each). The germline CDR1 and CDR2 sequences are MGHRA and YSYEKL. The V end was cut by 5 bases, the J end by 0 bases, with 26 bases between. The CDR3 loop spans 20 amino acids.